A selection of T cell receptor beta chains follows, all from one sample in a study of T cell responses to AZD1222 COVID-19 vaccine. The protocol was immunoSEQ multiplex PCR, while the TCRdb copy is restricted to in-frame clones and leaves out a portion. The sample holds some 120,000 clones, about 86% seen once. Material: peripheral blood, obtained on day 0 of AZD1222 vaccination. Every receptor here comes from an adult in good health. Each CDR3 is given with its conserved first and last residue. The order of the fields is V gene, J gene, clone size, D gene, CDR3 length, CDR3 protein, CDR3 DNA. D genes are given only for firm matches. A clone size is listed for some rows: how often the clone was seen (once, few, many), or a class if it is expanded.

TRBV3-1/TRBV3-2,TRBJ2-7,-,TRBD2,15,CASSQGTSGSYEQYF,TGTGCCAGCAGCCAAGGGACTAGCGGCTCCTACGAGCAGTACTTC
TRBV7-2,TRBJ1-3,-,-,14,CASSLGISGNTIYF,TGTGCCAGCAGCCTGGGGATCTCTGGAAACACCATATATTTT
TRBV2,TRBJ2-7,-,TRBD2,15,CASSEQRLAGEEQYF,TGTGCCAGCAGTGAACAGCGGCTAGCGGGAGAAGAGCAGTACTTC
TRBV5-8,TRBJ1-6,-,-,13,CASRSPGRPALHF,TGTGCCAGCAGAAGTCCAGGGCGGCCGGCCCTCCACTTT
TRBV4-1,TRBJ2-7,once,-,15,CASSLDRSSSYEQYF,TGCGCCAGCAGCCTTGACAGGTCGAGCTCCTACGAGCAGTACTTC
TRBV28,TRBJ1-1,few,-,15,CASSLLKGGNTEAFF,TGTGCCAGCAGTTTATTGAAGGGAGGAAACACTGAAGCTTTCTTT
TRBV6-5,TRBJ2-1,-,TRBD1,16,CASSYVIAGGNNEQFF,TGTGCCAGCAGTTACGTTATAGCAGGGGGCAACAATGAGCAGTTCTTC
TRBV28,TRBJ1-2,-,-,14,CASSSLPEFDGYTF,TGTGCCAGCAGTTCCCTTCCCGAATTTGATGGCTACACCTTC
TRBV28,TRBJ2-2,once,TRBD1,16,CASSLLRDRDTGELFF,TGTGCCAGCAGTTTACTCCGGGACAGAGACACCGGGGAGCTGTTTTTT
TRBV2,TRBJ2-2,-,-,14,CATKVGANTGELFF,TGTGCCACCAAGGTGGGGGCTAACACCGGGGAGCTGTTTTTT
TRBV4-1,TRBJ2-1,-,TRBD1,17,CASSQGGGTGNYNEQFF,TGCGCCAGCAGCCAAGGCGGAGGGACAGGGAACTACAATGAGCAGTTCTTC
TRBV19,TRBJ2-1,-,-,16,CASSYSGGQGGNEQFF,TGTGCCAGTAGTTATTCGGGGGGCCAGGGCGGCAATGAGCAGTTCTTC
TRBV9,TRBJ1-5,-,-,16,CASSVDDGGNNQPQHF,TGTGCCAGCAGCGTAGATGACGGGGGGAACAATCAGCCCCAGCATTTT
TRBV27,TRBJ2-2,-,-,17,CASSLGAMTSPTGELFF,TGTGCCAGCAGTTTAGGGGCCATGACTAGTCCGACCGGGGAGCTGTTTTTT
TRBV28,TRBJ1-2,-,-,12,CASSITGGGYTF,TGTGCCAGCAGCATTACAGGTGGCGGCTACACCTTC
TRBV6-5,TRBJ1-2,-,-,14,CASSTDTSPVGYTF,TGTGCCAGCAGCACTGACACGTCCCCGGTTGGCTACACCTTC
TRBV11-2,TRBJ1-5,-,-,15,CASSSDSGPNQPQHF,TGTGCCAGCAGCTCGGACAGCGGGCCCAATCAGCCCCAGCATTTT
TRBV5-4,TRBJ2-3,-,TRBD1,17,CASSLGSQGVRTDTQYF,TGTGCCAGCAGCTTGGGATCTCAGGGGGTGAGGACAGATACGCAGTATTTT
TRBV7-9,TRBJ2-5,once,TRBD1,14,CASSPTGGVETQYF,TGTGCCAGCAGTCCGACAGGGGGCGTCGAGACCCAGTACTTC
TRBV5-1,TRBJ1-2,-,-,13,CASSLVKGDGYTF,TGCGCCAGCAGCTTGGTCAAGGGTGATGGCTACACCTTC
TRBV3-1/TRBV3-2,TRBJ2-1,-,-,15,CASSPKHHGYNEQFF,TGTGCCAGCAGCCCCAAGCACCACGGGTACAATGAGCAGTTCTTC
TRBV19,TRBJ1-6,-,-,14,CASSILSEGSPLHF,TGTGCCAGTAGTATCTTATCTGAAGGATCACCCCTCCACTTT
TRBV5-6,TRBJ1-4,-,-,15,CASSEQGRKEEKLFF,TGTGCCAGCAGCGAACAGGGACGGAAGGAAGAAAAACTGTTTTTT
TRBV9,TRBJ2-7,-,TRBD1,14,CASSEGQGEWEQYF,TGTGCCAGCAGCGAAGGACAGGGGGAGTGGGAGCAGTACTTC
TRBV27,TRBJ2-1,-,-,11,CATLFSSEQFF,TGTGCCACCCTCTTCTCGTCCGAGCAGTTCTTC
TRBV24-1,TRBJ2-1,-,-,16,CATSAIGGFFRNEQFF,TGTGCCACCAGTGCTATAGGAGGGTTCTTCCGCAATGAGCAGTTCTTC
TRBV5-6,TRBJ1-3,-,-,15,CASSRRQVSGNTIYF,TGTGCCAGCAGCCGACGACAGGTCTCTGGAAACACCATATATTTT
TRBV19,TRBJ1-1,-,TRBD1,20,CASSINFRDRARGGNTEAFF,TGTGCCAGTAGTATTAATTTTCGGGACAGGGCCCGTGGGGGGAACACTGAAGCTTTCTTT
TRBV28,TRBJ2-1,once,-,13,CASTPFERNEQFF,TGTGCCAGCACCCCATTTGAGAGAAATGAGCAGTTCTTC
TRBV24-1,TRBJ1-5,-,-,18,CATSEQCPQVRSNQPQHF,TGTGCCACCAGTGAACAATGCCCCCAGGTACGGAGCAATCAGCCCCAGCATTTT
TRBV28,TRBJ1-5,-,-,15,CASSSTGTSNQPQHF,TGTGCCAGCAGTTCTACAGGGACCAGCAATCAGCCCCAGCATTTT
TRBV5-4,TRBJ2-5,-,-,13,CASSLQGGETQYF,TGTGCCAGCAGCTTGCAGGGCGGAGAGACCCAGTACTTC
TRBV5-1,TRBJ2-5,-,TRBD2,16,CASSLDPAGGGETQYF,TGCGCCAGCAGCTTGGACCCAGCGGGAGGGGGGGAGACCCAGTACTTC
TRBV10-3,TRBJ2-3,-,-,12,CAISESRDTQYF,TGTGCCATCAGTGAGTCGCGGGATACGCAGTATTTT
TRBV16,TRBJ2-6,once,-,15,CASSPLSSGANVLTF,TGTGCCAGCAGCCCCTTGAGCTCTGGGGCCAACGTCCTGACTTTC
TRBV5-6,TRBJ2-3,few,TRBD2,13,CASSKGLAVTQYF,TGTGCCAGCAGCAAGGGACTAGCGGTAACGCAGTATTTT
TRBV5-4,TRBJ2-5,-,TRBD1,14,CASSLRTQGETQYF,TGTGCCAGCAGCTTGAGGACACAGGGGGAGACCCAGTACTTC
TRBV5-4,TRBJ2-6,-,-,15,CASSLQISGANVLTF,TGTGCCAGCAGCTTGCAGATTTCTGGGGCCAACGTCCTGACTTTC
TRBV6-6,TRBJ1-2,-,-,13,CAIVRGANYGYTF,TGTGCCATCGTACGGGGGGCTAACTATGGCTACACCTTC
TRBV5-1,TRBJ2-2,-,TRBD2,15,CASSQLATNTGELFF,TGCGCCAGCAGCCAACTAGCGACGAACACCGGGGAGCTGTTTTTT
TRBV4-3,TRBJ2-2,few,-,16,CASSQDRGLHTGELFF,TGCGCCAGCAGCCAAGACCGAGGACTTCACACCGGGGAGCTGTTTTTT
TRBV5-4,TRBJ1-2,once,-,16,CASSPSGTGANYGYTF,TGTGCCAGCAGCCCCTCCGGGACGGGAGCTAACTATGGCTACACCTTC
TRBV19,TRBJ2-1,few,-,16,CASSVRTRASYNEQFF,TGTGCCAGTAGTGTGCGGACAAGGGCCTCCTACAATGAGCAGTTCTTC
TRBV19,TRBJ1-2,-,TRBD1,14,CASRDRGLGYGYTF,TGTGCCAGTAGGGACAGGGGGCTGGGGTATGGCTACACCTTC